The T cell receptor (beta chain) under discussion was sequenced for a study of blood T cell repertoires in COVID-19. The CDR3 is 13 amino acids. Trimming shortened V by 5 bases and J by 4 bases, and 11 bases separated the two germline ends. Germline V lookup: CDR1 MDHEN, CDR2 SYDVKM. This clone was seen more than once but under ten times. Per the original data handling: It was from reference gene primer amplification that nucleated cell counts were estimated. TCRdb's copy holds only in-frame clones and misses some; the assay was immunoSEQ multiplex PCR. Clone size and the V and J calls come from that table; the DNA yielded D and trimming. The repertoire includes tens of thousands of clones, around nine tenths of them detected once, and about 12% sits in the top ten.

Input material: peripheral blood. The receptor's source is a man in his 70s with active COVID-19. The V and J genes are TRBV28 and TRBJ1-1; D uncertain. The CDR3 protein is CASSRLIGTEAFF. CDR3 in DNA: TGTGCCAGCAGTCGACTGATTGGCACTGAAGCTTTCTTT.